A single sample is the source of the 10 T cell receptor beta chains below, sequenced in a study of cytomegalovirus exposure and HLA in healthy donors (TCRdb year 2017). Library preparation was by the immunoSEQ multiplex PCR assay. TCRdb took over this immuneACCESS table, retaining in-frame rearrangements with V and J assigned. Such tables are incomplete; in checked studies, under half of the missing clones stem from an unresolved V gene, and the remainder is unexplained. The sample yields about 110,000 clones; nearly 97% were counted once. The ten largest account for roughly 0.67% of the sample. What was sequenced was PBMCs. The receptor source for this set is a woman aged 18 to 35 in good health and CMV-seronegative.

CDR3 amino acids: CASYAPGQIRNTIYF. For the CDR3, the DNA is TGTGCCAGCTACGCACCGGGACAAATAAGAAACACCATATATTTT. The J gene is TRBJ1-3, the V gene TRBV28; D is possibly TRBD1 (6 bases). CDR3 length: 15 residues. Trimming took 8 bases from V and 5 from J, leaving 19 bases between them. CDR1 and CDR2 from the germline V gene are MDHEN and SYDVKM.

The chain recombines TRBV27 with TRBJ2-7, with 7 bases matching TRBD2. This CDR3 spans 16 amino acids. The V gene's germline CDR1 is MNHEY and CDR2 SMNVEV (reference sequence). J gave up 4 bases and V 0 bases, and 9 bases lay outside the gene matches. The CDR3 DNA sequence: TGTGCCAGCAGTTTATCGGGTACCGGGACTATTTACGAGCAGTACTTC. Translating it yields CASSLSGTGTIYEQYF.

This clone was seen just once. This sequence joins TRBV2 and TRBJ2-1, with 8 nucleotides matching TRBD2. Germline V CDR1 and CDR2: SNHLY, FYNNEI. The CDR3 loop spans 17 amino acids. Trimming removed 6 bases from V and 2 bases from J; junction bases left unmatched: 12. CDR3 residues: CASSGDLTSGPYNEQFF. In nucleotides, the CDR3 is TGTGCCAGCAGCGGGGACCTTACTAGCGGCCCCTACAATGAGCAGTTCTTC.

The V gene is TRBV5-1, the J gene TRBJ2-3; no clear D. Germline assignment: CDR1 SGHRS and CDR2 YFSETQ. The CDR3 has 14 residues. The V and J ends lost 4 bases and 5 bases respectively, with 14 bases between them. The CDR3 loop is CASSQRVDRDTQYF. The CDR3 DNA sequence: TGCGCCAGCAGCCAACGGGTCGATCGAGATACGCAGTATTTT.

In its sample, this clone was seen a few times. J is TRBJ1-5 and V is TRBV2; the D is unclear. The CDR3 runs to 13 residues. Germline V gene lookup returns CDR1 SNHLY and CDR2 FYNNEI. With 6 bases removed from V and 7 bases from J, the gap between germline ends came to 13 bases. CDR3 residues: CASSDLGGQPQHF. The CDR3 nucleotides are TGTGCCAGCAGCGACCTCGGAGGGCAGCCCCAGCATTTT. Based on the CDR3 plus reference TRBV2 and TRBJ1-5, the full variable domain is EPEVTQTPSHQVTQMGQEVILRCVPISNHLYFYWYRQILGQKVEFLVSFYNNEISEKSEIFDDQFSVERPDGSNFTLKIRSTKLEDSAMYFCASSDLGGQPQHFGDGTRLSIL.

The chain carries TRBV11-3 and TRBJ2-5, with D possibly matching TRBD1 (5 bases). Deletions cut 5 bases from V and 4 bases from J, with 8 bases between. Germline loops: CDR1 SGHNT, CDR2 YENEEA. The CDR3 totals 12 residues. The CDR3 here is CASSQGGETQYF. In DNA form, the CDR3 reads TGTGCCAGCAGCCAGGGTGGAGAGACCCAGTACTTC.

The rearrangement links TRBV2 to TRBJ2-5; D is perhaps TRBD2 (6 bases). This CDR3 is 14 amino acids long. CDR1 is SNHLY and CDR2 is FYNNEI in the germline V gene. V was clipped by 5 bases and J by 1 base, with 11 bases between them. The CDR3 DNA is TGTGCCAGCAGTCTCCGGGACTTCCAAGAGACCCAGTACTTC. Its translation is CASSLRDFQETQYF.

The chain combines TRBV7-2 with TRBJ1-5; 7 positions match TRBD1. V lost 6 bases to trimming and J lost 4 bases; unmatched junction nucleotides: 9. Germline loops: CDR1 SGHTA, CDR2 FQGNSA. There are 15 residues in the CDR3. CDR3 in amino acids: CASSTTGAGNQPQHF. The CDR3 region has the DNA TGTGCCAGCAGTACTACAGGGGCAGGAAATCAGCCCCAGCATTTT.

The rearrangement links TRBV4-3 to TRBJ1-2; 8 bases line up with TRBD1. The CDR3 is 15 amino acids. CDR1 LGHNA and CDR2 YSLEER come from the germline V gene. V dropped 0 bases and J dropped 8; count of bases not matched to a gene: 8. For the CDR3, the DNA is TGCGCCAGCAGCCAAGAACCAGGGGGCGCGGTGGGCTACACCTTC. This translates into CASSQEPGGAVGYTF.

This chain links TRBV13 with TRBJ1-6; no clear D gene. This CDR3 has 12 residues. Germline CDR1 PRHDT, CDR2 FYEKMQ (reference sequence). Trimming removed 3 bases at V and 10 bases at J, with 7 bases between. The CDR3 sequence is CASSFEWSPLHF. Written as DNA, the CDR3 is TGTGCCAGCAGCTTCGAGTGGTCACCCCTCCACTTT. The full variable domain, its missing parts supplied by reference TRBV13 and TRBJ1-6, is AAGVIQSPRHLIKEKRETATLKCYPIPRHDTVYWYQQGPGQDPQFLISFYEKMQSDKGSIPDRFSAQQFSDYHSELNMSSLELGDSALYFCASSFEWSPLHFGNGTRLTVT.